A selection of T cell receptor beta chains follows, all from one sample in a study of CD8 T cell repertoires and HIV-1 epitope variants. No cognate antigen is known for these TCRs. Sequenced by immunoSEQ multiplex PCR; TCRdb stores in-frame clones only, minus some. The sample includes roughly 7,000 clones, under 75% seen only once; the top ten take roughly 42%. The sample was cultured CD8+ T cells derived from PBMCs. These receptors originate from a male donor with HIV. CDR3s include the opening cysteine and the closing phenylalanine or tryptophan. D genes are given only for firm matches. The size field is filled for only some rows; it gives once, few, many or a size class.

clone_size	d_call	v_call	j_call	cdr3_length	cdr3_aa	cdr3_nt
.	.	TRBV5-6	TRBJ1-1	15	CASSPGGRANTEAFF	TGTGCCAGCAGCCCTGGGGGCAGGGCGAACACTGAAGCTTTCTTT
.	.	TRBV4-1	TRBJ1-1	14	CASSQSGGVTEAFF	TGCGCCAGCAGCCAATCGGGTGGGGTCACTGAAGCTTTCTTT
.	.	TRBV28	TRBJ2-5	13	CASSPRGVETQYF	TGTGCCAGCAGCCCCCGGGGCGTGGAGACCCAGTACTTC
few	TRBD2	TRBV5-6	TRBJ2-7	15	CASSLLTSGGYEQYF	TGTGCCAGCAGCTTGTTAACTAGCGGGGGCTACGAGCAGTACTTC
medium-sized	TRBD1	TRBV15	TRBJ2-1	16	CATSITTGVVDNEQFF	TGTGCCACCAGCATTACGACAGGGGTTGTGGACAATGAGCAGTTCTTC
.	.	TRBV5-1	TRBJ2-1	12	CASRISYNEQFF	TGCGCCAGCAGGATCTCCTACAATGAGCAGTTCTTC
.	.	TRBV14	TRBJ1-3	18	CASSRPGMDRAEGNTIYF	TGTGCCAGCAGCCGTCCCGGGATGGACAGAGCGGAGGGAAACACCATATATTTT
.	TRBD1	TRBV7-8	TRBJ2-3	16	CASSPYGTGDTDTQYF	TGTGCCAGCAGCCCCTATGGGACAGGGGACACAGATACGCAGTATTTT
.	.	TRBV7-9	TRBJ2-1	12	CASSPPANEQFF	TGTGCCAGCAGCCCACCGGCAAATGAGCAGTTCTTC
once	TRBD2	TRBV25-1	TRBJ2-3	18	CASSEILELAGGGDTQYF	TGTGCCAGCAGTGAAATTTTGGAACTAGCGGGAGGAGGAGATACGCAGTATTTT
.	TRBD1	TRBV4-3	TRBJ2-1	17	CASSQYRGQRVYNEQFF	TGCGCCAGCAGCCAGTACAGGGGGCAGAGAGTCTACAATGAGCAGTTCTTC